This T cell receptor beta chain was identified during a study of T cells in Graves' hyperthyroidism and ophthalmopathy. Broader study findings: Blood also held most thyroid clonotypes expanded beyond 0.001.

This clonotype was counted ten times or more. Its antigen is currently unknown. RNA transcripts served as the template for amplifying TCR beta CDR3 regions. The primer set for the first-round RT-PCR of the TCR CDR3 was HTBI. MiXCR was run by TCRdb on the multiplex PCR reads, yielding one entry per CDR3 protein. The sample holds 560,000 or so distinct CDR3 sequences, 40% to 55% seen once. Pregnant or lactating patients were excluded, as were those with uncontrolled infection or other autoimmune disease. Clinical symptoms, serum thyroxine and TRAb, thyroid ultrasound and orbital computed tomography were used for the diagnoses. Germline CDR1 is SNHLY and CDR2 is FYNNEI. The V end was cut by 2 bases, the J end by 1 base, with 6 bases between. CDR3 length: 13 residues.

This chain joins TRBV2 and TRBJ2-7; D might be TRBD2 (5 bases). Sequencing was performed on peripheral blood or thyroid tissue (not recorded which). This TCR came from a woman aged 18-35 years with Graves' hyperthyroidism. The CDR3 is CASSETRSYEQYF. Written as DNA, the CDR3 is TGTGCCAGCAGTGAAACTAGGTCCTACGAGCAGTACTTC. The full variable domain, rest sourced from reference TRBV2 and TRBJ2-7, is EPEVTQTPSHQVTQMGQEVILRCVPISNHLYFYWYRQILGQKVEFLVSFYNNEISEKSEIFDDQFSVERPDGSNFTLKIRSTKLEDSAMYFCASSETRSYEQYFGPGTRLTVT.